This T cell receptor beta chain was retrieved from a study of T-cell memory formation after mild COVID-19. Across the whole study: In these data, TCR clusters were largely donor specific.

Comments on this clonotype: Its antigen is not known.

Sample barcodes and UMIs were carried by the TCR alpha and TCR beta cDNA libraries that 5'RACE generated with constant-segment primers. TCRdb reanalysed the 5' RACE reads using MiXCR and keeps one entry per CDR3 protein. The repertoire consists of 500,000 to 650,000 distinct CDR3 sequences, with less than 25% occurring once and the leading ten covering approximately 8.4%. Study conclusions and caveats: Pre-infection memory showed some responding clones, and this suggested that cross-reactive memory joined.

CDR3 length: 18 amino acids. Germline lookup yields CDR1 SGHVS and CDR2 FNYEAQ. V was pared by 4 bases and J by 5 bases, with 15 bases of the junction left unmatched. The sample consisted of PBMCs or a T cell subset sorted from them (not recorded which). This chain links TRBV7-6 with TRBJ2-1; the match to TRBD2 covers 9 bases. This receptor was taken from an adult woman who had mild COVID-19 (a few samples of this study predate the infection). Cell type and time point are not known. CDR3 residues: CASSSYPAVAGVNNEQFF. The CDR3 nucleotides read TGTGCCAGCAGCTCATACCCCGCCGTAGCGGGGGTCAACAATGAGCAGTTCTTC.